This TCR beta chain was captured by sequencing in a study of beta chain features in type 1 diabetes. As concerns this clone: The antigen is not known.

The investigators reverse transcribed all of the isolated RNA, so they sequenced expressed TCRB transcripts. The data were produced by immunoSEQ multiplex PCR, yet TCRdb's version contains in-frame clones alone and is incomplete. Found here are roughly 500,000 clones, roughly 31% of them singletons; the top ten hold roughly 0.06%. Study conclusions and caveats: Researchers cautioned that cDNA sequencing could over-represent cells with high TCR expression.

The CDR3 is 14 residues long. From germline, CDR1 is SQVTM and CDR2 ANQGSEA. J was trimmed by 4 bases and V by 7 bases; bases with no gene match: 7. The chain recombines TRBV29-1 with TRBJ2-7; 13 bases are a match to TRBD2. This clonotype was obtained from a man aged 18 to 30 in good health. Input material: naive CD4+ T cells from blood. The CDR3, as DNA: TGCAGCGCGGCCGGGACTAGCGGGATATACGAGCAGTACTTC. It is translated as CSAAGTSGIYEQYF.